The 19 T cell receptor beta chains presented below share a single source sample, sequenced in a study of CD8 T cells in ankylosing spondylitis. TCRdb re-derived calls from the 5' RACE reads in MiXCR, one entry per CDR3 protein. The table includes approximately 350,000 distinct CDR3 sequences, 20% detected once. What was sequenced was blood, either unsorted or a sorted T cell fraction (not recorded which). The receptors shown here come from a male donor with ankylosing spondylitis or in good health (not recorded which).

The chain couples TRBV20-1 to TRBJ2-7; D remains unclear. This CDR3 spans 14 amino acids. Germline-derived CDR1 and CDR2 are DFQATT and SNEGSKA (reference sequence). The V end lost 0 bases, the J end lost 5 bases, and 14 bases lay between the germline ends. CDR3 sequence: CSARDQLKWDEQYF. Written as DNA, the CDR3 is TGCAGTGCTAGAGATCAACTAAAATGGGACGAGCAGTACTTC.

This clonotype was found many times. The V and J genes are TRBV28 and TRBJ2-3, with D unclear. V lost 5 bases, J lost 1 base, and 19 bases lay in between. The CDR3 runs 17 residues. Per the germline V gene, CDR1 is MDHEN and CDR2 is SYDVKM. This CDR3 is CASSPPDGSLGTDTQYF. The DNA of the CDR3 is TGTGCCAGCAGTCCCCCCGACGGTAGCCTGGGCACAGATACGCAGTATTTT.

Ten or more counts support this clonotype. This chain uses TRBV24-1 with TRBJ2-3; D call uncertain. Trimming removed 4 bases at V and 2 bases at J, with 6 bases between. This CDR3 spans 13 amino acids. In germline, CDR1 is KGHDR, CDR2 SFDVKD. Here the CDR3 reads CATSDFSTDTQYF. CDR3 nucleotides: TGTGCCACCAGTGACTTTTCCACAGATACGCAGTATTTT.

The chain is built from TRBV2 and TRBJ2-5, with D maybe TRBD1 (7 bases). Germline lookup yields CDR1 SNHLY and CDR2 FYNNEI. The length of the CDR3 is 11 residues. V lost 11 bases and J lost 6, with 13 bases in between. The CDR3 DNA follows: TGTGCCGCGGCAGGGGGGAAGACCCAGTACTTC. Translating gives CAAAGGKTQYF.

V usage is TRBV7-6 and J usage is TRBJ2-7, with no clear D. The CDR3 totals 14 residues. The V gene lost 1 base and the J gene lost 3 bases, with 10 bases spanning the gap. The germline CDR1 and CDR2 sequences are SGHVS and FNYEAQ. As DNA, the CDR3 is TGTGCCAGCAGCTTAGGGGTGGAAAGCTACGAGCAGTACTTC. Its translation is CASSLGVESYEQYF.

The CDR3 DNA reads as TGTGCCAGCAGCTCGATCGGGGGGGCCATCCCCACAGATACGCAGTATTTT. This gives the protein CASSSIGGAIPTDTQYF. This sequence joins TRBV7-9 and TRBJ2-3, with 8 bases lining up with TRBD2. Looked up from germline, CDR1 is SEHNR and CDR2 is FQNEAQ (reference sequence). Trimming removed 4 bases from V and 2 bases from J; junction bases left unmatched: 11. This CDR3 has 17 residues.

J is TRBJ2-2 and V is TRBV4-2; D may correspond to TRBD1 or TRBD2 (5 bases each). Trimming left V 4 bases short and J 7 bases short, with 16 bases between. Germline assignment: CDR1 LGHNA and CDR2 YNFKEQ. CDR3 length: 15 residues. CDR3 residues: CASSLRDQGVGELFF. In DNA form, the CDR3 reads TGTGCCAGCAGCCTCCGGGATCAGGGTGTCGGGGAGCTGTTTTTT.

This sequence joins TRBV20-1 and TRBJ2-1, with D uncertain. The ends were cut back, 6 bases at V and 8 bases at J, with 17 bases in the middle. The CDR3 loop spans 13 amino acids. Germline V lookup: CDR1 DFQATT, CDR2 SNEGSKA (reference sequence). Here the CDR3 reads CSALLRVYDEQFF. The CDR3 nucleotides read TGCAGTGCCCTCCTTAGGGTATACGATGAGCAGTTCTTC.

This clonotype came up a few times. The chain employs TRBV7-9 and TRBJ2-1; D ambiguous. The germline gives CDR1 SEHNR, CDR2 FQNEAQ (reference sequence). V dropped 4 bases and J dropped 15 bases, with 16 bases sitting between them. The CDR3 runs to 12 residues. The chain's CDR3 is CASSYGPGPRFF. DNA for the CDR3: TGTGCCAGCAGCTATGGGCCCGGGCCTCGGTTCTTC.

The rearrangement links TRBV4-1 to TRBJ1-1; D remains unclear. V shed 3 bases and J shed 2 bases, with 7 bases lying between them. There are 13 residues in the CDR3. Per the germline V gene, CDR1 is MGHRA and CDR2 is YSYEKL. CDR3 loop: CASSHDTNTEAFF. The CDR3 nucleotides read TGCGCCAGCAGCCACGACACCAACACTGAAGCTTTCTTT.

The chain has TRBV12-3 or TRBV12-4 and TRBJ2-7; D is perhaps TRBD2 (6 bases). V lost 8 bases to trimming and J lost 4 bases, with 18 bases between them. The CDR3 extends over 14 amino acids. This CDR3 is CASSGETHGYEQYF. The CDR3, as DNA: TGTGCCAGCTCGGGGGAGACCCACGGGTACGAGCAGTACTTC.

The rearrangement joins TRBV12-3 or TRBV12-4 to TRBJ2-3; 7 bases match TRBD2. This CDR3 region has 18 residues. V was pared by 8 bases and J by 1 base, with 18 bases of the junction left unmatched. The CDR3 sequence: CASQPPPLAEERTDTQYF. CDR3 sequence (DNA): TGTGCCAGCCAACCGCCCCCCCTAGCGGAAGAACGCACAGATACGCAGTATTTT.

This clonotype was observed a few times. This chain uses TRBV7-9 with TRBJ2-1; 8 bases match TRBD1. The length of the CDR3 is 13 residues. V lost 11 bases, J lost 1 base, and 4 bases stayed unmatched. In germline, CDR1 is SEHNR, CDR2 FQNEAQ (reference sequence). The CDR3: CAGRQGSYNEQFF. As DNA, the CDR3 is TGTGCCGGCCGACAGGGGTCCTACAATGAGCAGTTCTTC. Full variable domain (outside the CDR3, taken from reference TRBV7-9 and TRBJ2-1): DTGVSQNPRHKITKRGQNVTFRCDPISEHNRLYWYRQTLGQGPEFLTYFQNEAQLEKSRLLSDRFSAERPKGSFSTLEIQRTEQGDSAMYLCAGRQGSYNEQFFGPGTRLTVL.

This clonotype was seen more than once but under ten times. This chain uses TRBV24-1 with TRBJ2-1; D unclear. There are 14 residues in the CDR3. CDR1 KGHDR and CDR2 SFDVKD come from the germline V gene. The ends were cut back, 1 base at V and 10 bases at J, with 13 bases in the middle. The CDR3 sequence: CATSDFPRSWEQFF. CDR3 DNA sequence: TGTGCCACCAGTGATTTTCCGCGGTCCTGGGAGCAGTTCTTC.

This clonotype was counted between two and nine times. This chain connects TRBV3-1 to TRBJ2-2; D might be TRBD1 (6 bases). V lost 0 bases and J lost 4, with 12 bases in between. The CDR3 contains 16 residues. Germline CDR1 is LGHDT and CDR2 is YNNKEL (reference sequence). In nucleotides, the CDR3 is TGTGCCAGCAGCCAAGAGAACAGGGAGCCCACCGGGGAGCTGTTTTTT. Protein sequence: CASSQENREPTGELFF.

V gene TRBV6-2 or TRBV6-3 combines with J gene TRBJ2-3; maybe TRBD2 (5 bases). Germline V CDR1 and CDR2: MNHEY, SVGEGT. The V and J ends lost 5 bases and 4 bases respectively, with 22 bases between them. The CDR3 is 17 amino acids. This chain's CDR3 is CASSTRTSGPLPDTQYF. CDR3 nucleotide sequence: TGTGCCAGCAGTACGCGGACCAGCGGTCCCCTCCCAGATACGCAGTATTTT.

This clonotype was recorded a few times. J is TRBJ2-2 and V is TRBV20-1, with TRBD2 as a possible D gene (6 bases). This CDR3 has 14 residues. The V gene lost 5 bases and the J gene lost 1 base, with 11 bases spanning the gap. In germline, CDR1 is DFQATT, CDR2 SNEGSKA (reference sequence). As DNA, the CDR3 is TGCAGTGCTGTGGACGGGGGGAACACCGGGGAGCTGTTTTTT. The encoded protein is CSAVDGGNTGELFF.

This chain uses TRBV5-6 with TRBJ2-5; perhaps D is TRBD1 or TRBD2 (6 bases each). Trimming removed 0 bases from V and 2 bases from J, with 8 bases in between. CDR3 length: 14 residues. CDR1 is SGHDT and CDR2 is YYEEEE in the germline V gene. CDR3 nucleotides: TGTGCCAGCAGCTTGGGGGGGGCTCAAGAGACCCAGTACTTC. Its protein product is CASSLGGAQETQYF.

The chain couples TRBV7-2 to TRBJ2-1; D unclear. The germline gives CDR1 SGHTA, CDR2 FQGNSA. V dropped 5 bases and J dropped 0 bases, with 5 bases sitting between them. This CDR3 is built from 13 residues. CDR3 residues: CASSDNSYNEQFF. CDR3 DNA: TGTGCCAGCAGCGATAACTCCTACAATGAGCAGTTCTTC.